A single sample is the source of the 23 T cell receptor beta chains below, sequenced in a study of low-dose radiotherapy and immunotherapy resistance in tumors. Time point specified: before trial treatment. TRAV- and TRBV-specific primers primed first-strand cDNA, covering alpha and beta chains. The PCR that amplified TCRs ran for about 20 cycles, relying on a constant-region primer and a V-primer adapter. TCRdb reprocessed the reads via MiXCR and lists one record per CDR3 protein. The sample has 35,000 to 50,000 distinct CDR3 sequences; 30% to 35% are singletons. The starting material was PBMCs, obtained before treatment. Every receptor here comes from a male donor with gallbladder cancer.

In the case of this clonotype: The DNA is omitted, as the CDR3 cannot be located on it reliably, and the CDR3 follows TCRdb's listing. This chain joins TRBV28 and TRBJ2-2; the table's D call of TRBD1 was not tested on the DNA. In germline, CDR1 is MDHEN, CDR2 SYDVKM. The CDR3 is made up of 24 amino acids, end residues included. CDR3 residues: CASSSRLAGTQLQYFGPGTGELFF.

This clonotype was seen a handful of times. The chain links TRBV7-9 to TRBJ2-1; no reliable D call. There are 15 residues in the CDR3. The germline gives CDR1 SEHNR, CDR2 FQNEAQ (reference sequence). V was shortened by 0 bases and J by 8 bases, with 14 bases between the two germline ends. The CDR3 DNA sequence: TGTGCCAGCAGCTTAGCACCCTGGGCAGCCGATGAGCAGTTCTTC. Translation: CASSLAPWAADEQFF.

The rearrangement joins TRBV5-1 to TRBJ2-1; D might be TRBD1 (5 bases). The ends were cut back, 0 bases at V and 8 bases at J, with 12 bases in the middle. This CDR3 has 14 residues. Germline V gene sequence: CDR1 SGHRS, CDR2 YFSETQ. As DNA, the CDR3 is TGCGCCAGCAGCTTGGGCCAGGGTATCGATGAGCAGTTCTTC. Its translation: CASSLGQGIDEQFF.

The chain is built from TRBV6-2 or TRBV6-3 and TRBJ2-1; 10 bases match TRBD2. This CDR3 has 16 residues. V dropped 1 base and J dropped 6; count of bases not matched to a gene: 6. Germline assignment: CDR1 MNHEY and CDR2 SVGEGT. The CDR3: CASSYWASGSSNEQFF. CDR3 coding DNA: TGTGCCAGCAGTTACTGGGCTAGCGGGAGTTCCAATGAGCAGTTCTTC.

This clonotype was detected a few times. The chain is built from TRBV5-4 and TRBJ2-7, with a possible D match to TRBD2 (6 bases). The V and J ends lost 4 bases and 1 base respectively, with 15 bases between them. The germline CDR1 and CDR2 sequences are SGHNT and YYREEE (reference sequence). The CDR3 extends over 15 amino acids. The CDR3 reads CASSDWRASSYEQYF. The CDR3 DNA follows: TGTGCCAGCAGCGACTGGAGGGCCAGTTCCTACGAGCAGTACTTC. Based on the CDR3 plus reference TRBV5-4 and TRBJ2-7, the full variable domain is ETGVTQSPTHLIKTRGQQVTLRCSSQSGHNTVSWYQQALGQGPQFIFQYYREEENGRGNFPPRFSGLQFPNYSSELNVNALELDDSALYLCASSDWRASSYEQYFGPGTRLTVT.

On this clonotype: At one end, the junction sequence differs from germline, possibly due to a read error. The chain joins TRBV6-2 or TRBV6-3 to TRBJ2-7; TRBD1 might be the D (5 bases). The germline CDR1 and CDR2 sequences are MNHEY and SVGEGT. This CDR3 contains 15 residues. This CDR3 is CASSEDSGFSYEQYF. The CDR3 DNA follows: TGTGCCAGCAGTGAAGACTCAGGGTTCTCCTACGAACAGTACTTC.

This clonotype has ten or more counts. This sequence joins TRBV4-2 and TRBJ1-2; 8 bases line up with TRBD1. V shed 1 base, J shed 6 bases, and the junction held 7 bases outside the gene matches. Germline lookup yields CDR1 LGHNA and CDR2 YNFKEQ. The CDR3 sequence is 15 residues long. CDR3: CASSQGGQVGHGYTF. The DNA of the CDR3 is TGTGCCAGCAGCCAAGGGGGACAGGTTGGGCATGGCTACACCTTC.

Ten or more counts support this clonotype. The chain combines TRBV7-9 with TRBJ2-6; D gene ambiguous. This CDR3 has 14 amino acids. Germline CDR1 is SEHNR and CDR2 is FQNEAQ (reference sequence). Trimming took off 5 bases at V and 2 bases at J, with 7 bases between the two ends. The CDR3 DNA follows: TGTGCCAGCAGCCCGGGCACTGGGGCCAACGTCCTGACTTTC. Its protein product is CASSPGTGANVLTF.

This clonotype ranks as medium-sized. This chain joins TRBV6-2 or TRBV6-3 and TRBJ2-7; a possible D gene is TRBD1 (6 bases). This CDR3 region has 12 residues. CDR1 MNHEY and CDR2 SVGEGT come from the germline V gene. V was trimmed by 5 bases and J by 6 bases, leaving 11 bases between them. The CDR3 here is CASSHRVGEQYF. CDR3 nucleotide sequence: TGTGCCAGCAGTCACAGGGTTGGCGAGCAGTACTTC.

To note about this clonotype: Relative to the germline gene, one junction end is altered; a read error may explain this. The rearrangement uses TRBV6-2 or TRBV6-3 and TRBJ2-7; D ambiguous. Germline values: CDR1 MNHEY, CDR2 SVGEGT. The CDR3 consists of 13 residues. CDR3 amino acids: CVSSEFAQYEQYF. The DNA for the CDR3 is TGTGTCAGCAGTGAGTTCGCGCAGTACGAGCAGTACTTC.

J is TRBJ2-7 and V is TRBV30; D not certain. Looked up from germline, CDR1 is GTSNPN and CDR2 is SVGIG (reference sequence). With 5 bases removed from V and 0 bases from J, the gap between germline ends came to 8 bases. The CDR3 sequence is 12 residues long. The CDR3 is CAWHQDSYEQYF. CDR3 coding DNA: TGTGCCTGGCACCAGGACTCCTACGAGCAGTACTTC. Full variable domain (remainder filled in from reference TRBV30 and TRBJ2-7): SQTIHQWPATLVQPVGSPLSLECTVEGTSNPNLYWYRQAAGRGLQLLFYSVGIGQISSEVPQNLSASRPQDRQFILSSKKLLLSDSGFYLCAWHQDSYEQYFGPGTRLTVT.

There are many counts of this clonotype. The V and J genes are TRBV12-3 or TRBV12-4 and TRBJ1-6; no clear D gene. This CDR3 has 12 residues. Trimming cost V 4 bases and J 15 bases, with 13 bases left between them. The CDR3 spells CASSSLDPGLHF. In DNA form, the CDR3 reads TGTGCCAGCAGTTCCCTGGACCCGGGCCTCCACTTT.

The CDR3 DNA is TGTGCCAGCATACCACCGGGACAGCACGAGCAGTACTTC. This codes for CASIPPGQHEQYF. J is TRBJ2-7 and V is TRBV27; 7 bases are a match to TRBD1. The CDR3 runs 13 residues. Germline CDR1 and CDR2: MNHEY and SMNVEV (reference sequence). V trimming: 7 bases; J trimming: 5 bases; junction bases outside the gene matches: 8.

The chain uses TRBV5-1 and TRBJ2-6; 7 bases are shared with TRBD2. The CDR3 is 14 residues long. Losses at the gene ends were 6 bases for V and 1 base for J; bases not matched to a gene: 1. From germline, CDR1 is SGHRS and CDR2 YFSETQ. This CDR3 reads CASTGGSGANVLTF. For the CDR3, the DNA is TGCGCCAGCACCGGGGGGTCTGGGGCCAACGTCCTGACTTTC.

CDR3 amino acids: CASSLAGSNAETQYF. CDR3 DNA sequence: TGTGCCAGCAGCTTGGCCGGGTCAAATGCGGAGACCCAGTACTTC. The J gene is TRBJ2-5, the V gene TRBV5-4; D gene ambiguous. Germline V gene sequence: CDR1 SGHNT, CDR2 YYREEE (reference sequence). This CDR3 region has 15 residues. Trimming pared 0 bases from V and 5 bases from J, leaving 14 bases between.

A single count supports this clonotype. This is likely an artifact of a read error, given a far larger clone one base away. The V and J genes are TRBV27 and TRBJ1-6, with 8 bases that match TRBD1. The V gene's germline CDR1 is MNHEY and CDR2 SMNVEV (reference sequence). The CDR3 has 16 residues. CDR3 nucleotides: TGTGCCGGCAGTCTTCCAGGGGGCAGGCATAATTCACCCCTCCACTTT. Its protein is CAGSLPGGRHNSPLHF.

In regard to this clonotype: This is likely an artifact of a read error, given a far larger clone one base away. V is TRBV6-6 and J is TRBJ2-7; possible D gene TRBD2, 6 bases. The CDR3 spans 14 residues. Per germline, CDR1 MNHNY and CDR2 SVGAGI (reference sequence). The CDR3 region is CVSRSGGLGYEQYF. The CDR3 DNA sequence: TGTGTCAGCAGAAGTGGGGGGTTGGGCTACGAGCAGTACTTC.

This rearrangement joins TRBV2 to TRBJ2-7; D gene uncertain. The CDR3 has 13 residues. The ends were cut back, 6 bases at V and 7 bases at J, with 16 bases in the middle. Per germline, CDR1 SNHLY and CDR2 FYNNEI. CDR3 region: CASSLPRGMEQYF. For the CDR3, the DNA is TGTGCCAGCAGCCTCCCCCGTGGTATGGAGCAGTACTTC.

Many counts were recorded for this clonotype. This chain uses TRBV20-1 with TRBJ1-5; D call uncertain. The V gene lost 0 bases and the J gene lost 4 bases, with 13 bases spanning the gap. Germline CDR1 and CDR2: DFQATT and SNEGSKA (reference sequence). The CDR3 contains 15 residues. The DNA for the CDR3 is TGCAGTGCTAGAGATGCGCTGGGAGTGAATCAGCCCCAGCATTTT. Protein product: CSARDALGVNQPQHF.

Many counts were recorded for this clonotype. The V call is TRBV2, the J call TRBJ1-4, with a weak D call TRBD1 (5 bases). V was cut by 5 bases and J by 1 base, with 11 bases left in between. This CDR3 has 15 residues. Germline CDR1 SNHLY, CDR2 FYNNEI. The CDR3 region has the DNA TGTGCCAGCAGTCCCCTGGGGGTAACTAATGAAAAACTGTTTTTT. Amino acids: CASSPLGVTNEKLFF.

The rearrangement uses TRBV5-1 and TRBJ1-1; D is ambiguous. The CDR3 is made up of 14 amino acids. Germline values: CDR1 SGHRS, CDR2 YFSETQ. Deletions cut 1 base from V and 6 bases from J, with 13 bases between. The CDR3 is CASSLIVGKPEAFF. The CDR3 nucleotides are TGCGCCAGCAGCTTGATTGTGGGGAAACCTGAAGCTTTCTTT.

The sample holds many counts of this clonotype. CDR3 loop: CASSQGGGDGGYTF. As DNA, the CDR3 is TGCGCCAGCAGCCAAGGTGGGGGTGACGGTGGCTACACCTTC. This chain joins TRBV4-1 and TRBJ1-2; TRBD1 is a possible D gene (5 bases). Germline lookup yields CDR1 MGHRA and CDR2 YSYEKL. The CDR3 is 14 amino acids. V was cut by 1 base and J by 7 bases, with 13 bases left in between.

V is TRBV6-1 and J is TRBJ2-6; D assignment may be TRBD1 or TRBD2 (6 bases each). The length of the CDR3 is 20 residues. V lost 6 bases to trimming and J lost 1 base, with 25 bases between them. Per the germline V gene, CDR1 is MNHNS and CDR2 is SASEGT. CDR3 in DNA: TGTGCCAGCAGGGGGGGCTTGGGGGGTATCTACGTTTCTGGGGCCAACGTCCTGACTTTC. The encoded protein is CASRGGLGGIYVSGANVLTF.